Listed below are T cell receptor beta chains from one sample, sequenced in a study of blood T cell repertoires in COVID-19. Repertoires were generated with immunoSEQ multiplex PCR, while TCRdb's copy carries only in-frame clones and drops some. The sample has around 250,000 clones, around 80% seen once. Sequencing was done on a sample of PBMCs or T cells enriched from blood (not recorded which). All receptors come from a man aged 35-49 years who had recovered from COVID-19. The CDR3 runs from the conserved cysteine through the conserved F or W. D genes are given only for firm matches. Clone size appears in some rows only: once, few, many, or a class for an expanded clone.

DNA	CDR3	V	size	D	J
TGCGCCAGCAGCCAACCCGGGACAGGGGTTTACGAGCAGTACTTC	CASSQPGTGVYEQYF	TRBV4-3	.	TRBD1	TRBJ2-7
TGTGCCAGCAGCCCGGACAGGCAACCAAATTCACCCCTCCACTTT	CASSPDRQPNSPLHF	TRBV4-2	.	TRBD1	TRBJ1-6
TGTGCCAGCAGTTTCACAGGGTTGAACACCATATATTTT	CASSFTGLNTIYF	TRBV28	.	.	TRBJ1-3
TGTGCCAGCTCACTCCGGTCCGAGAACACTGAAGCTTTCTTT	CASSLRSENTEAFF	TRBV18	.	.	TRBJ1-1
TGTGCCAGCAGGACGACAGGGTACCCTGAAGCTTTCTTT	CASRTTGYPEAFF	TRBV12-3/TRBV12-4	.	TRBD1	TRBJ1-1
TGTGCCAGCAGCTTAGATCGGTGGAGGTCGGCTTTCTTT	CASSLDRWRSAFF	TRBV11-3	.	.	TRBJ1-1
TGTGCCAGCAGTAACGGGATCAGTACTGAAGCTTTCTTT	CASSNGISTEAFF	TRBV6-5	.	.	TRBJ1-1
TGTGCCAGCAGCTTAGAGCAGGGAGGCTACACCTTC	CASSLEQGGYTF	TRBV7-9	.	.	TRBJ1-2
TGTGCCAGCAGCCAAGCCGGGACAGAAGTTGAAGCTTTCTTT	CASSQAGTEVEAFF	TRBV4-2	.	TRBD1	TRBJ1-1
TGCAGTGCTAGCGTAATCGAGACCCAGTACTTC	CSASVIETQYF	TRBV20-1	.	.	TRBJ2-5
TGTGCCACCAGTGACGGGGGGCGCAATCAGCCCCAGCATTTT	CATSDGGRNQPQHF	TRBV24-1	once	.	TRBJ1-5
TGTGCCAGCAGTGAAAGGCGGGAGGCGACAGATACGCAGTATTTT	CASSERREATDTQYF	TRBV2	.	TRBD2	TRBJ2-3
TGTGCCACCAGGCTCGGGCAGGGATCCGAAAAACTGTTTTTT	CATRLGQGSEKLFF	TRBV15	.	.	TRBJ1-4
TGTGCCAGCAGCTTGGCAGGCCGGAGGGGCACCGGGGAGCTGTTTTTT	CASSLAGRRGTGELFF	TRBV5-4	.	.	TRBJ2-2
TGCGCCAGCAGCTTCGGAAGGGGAGGGGAAAAACTGTTTTTT	CASSFGRGGEKLFF	TRBV5-1	.	.	TRBJ1-4
TGTGCCAGCACCTCCGGGATGGACACTGAAGCTTTCTTT	CASTSGMDTEAFF	TRBV6-5	once	.	TRBJ1-1
TGTGCCAGCAGCTTTGGAGGGGCACATGGCTACACCTTC	CASSFGGAHGYTF	TRBV7-9	once	.	TRBJ1-2
TGTGCCACCAGTGAGCCCCTCCTAGCGGGAGCCTACAATGAGCAGTTCTTC	CATSEPLLAGAYNEQFF	TRBV24-1	.	TRBD2	TRBJ2-1
TGTGCCAGCAGCTCCGGGACTAGCGGGAGAATAGATACGCAGTATTTT	CASSSGTSGRIDTQYF	TRBV7-3	.	TRBD2	TRBJ2-3
TGCGCCAGCAGCCAAGAGGGACAGGGGCATCAGCCCCAGCATTTT	CASSQEGQGHQPQHF	TRBV5-1	.	TRBD1	TRBJ1-5
TGTGCCAGCAGTGTAGACAGGGGGGTTTCACCCCTCCACTTT	CASSVDRGVSPLHF	TRBV27	.	TRBD1	TRBJ1-6
TGTGCCAGTAGTACCTACAGTGGGAATCAGCCCCAGCATTTT	CASSTYSGNQPQHF	TRBV19	.	.	TRBJ1-5